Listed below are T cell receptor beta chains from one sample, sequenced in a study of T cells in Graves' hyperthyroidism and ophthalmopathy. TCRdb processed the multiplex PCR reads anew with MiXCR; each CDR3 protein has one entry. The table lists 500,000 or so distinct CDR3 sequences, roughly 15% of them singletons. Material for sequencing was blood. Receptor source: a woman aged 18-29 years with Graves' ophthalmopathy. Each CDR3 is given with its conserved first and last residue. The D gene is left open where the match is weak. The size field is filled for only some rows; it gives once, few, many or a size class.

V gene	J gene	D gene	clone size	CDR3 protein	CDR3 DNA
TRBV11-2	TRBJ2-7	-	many	CASSLDFGGAYEQYF	TGTGCCAGCAGCTTAGATTTCGGGGGAGCCTACGAGCAGTACTTC
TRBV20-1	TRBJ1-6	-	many	CSARDSGLGVVRSPLHF	TGCAGTGCTAGAGATAGCGGGCTTGGCGTGGTCAGGTCACCCCTCCACTTT
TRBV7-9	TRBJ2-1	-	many	CASSFFEGSEQFF	TGTGCCAGCAGCTTCTTTGAGGGGAGTGAGCAGTTCTTC
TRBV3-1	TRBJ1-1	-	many	CASSQGDGTEAFF	TGTGCCAGCAGCCAAGGCGATGGCACTGAAGCTTTCTTT
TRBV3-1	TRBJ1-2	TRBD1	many	CASSQPAGGGYTF	TGTGCCAGCAGCCAACCTGCAGGGGGAGGCTACACCTTC
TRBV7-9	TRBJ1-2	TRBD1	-	CASSPTGGRGYTF	TGTGCCAGCAGCCCGACAGGGGGCCGGGGCTACACCTTC
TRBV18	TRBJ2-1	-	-	CASSPDNEQLF	TGTGCCAGCTCACCGGACAATGAGCAGCTCTTC
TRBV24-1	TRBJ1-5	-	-	CATSDVMGPHF	TGTGCCACCAGTGATGTAATGGGACCGCATTTT
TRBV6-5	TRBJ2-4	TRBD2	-	CASSCIAGDKNIQYF	TGTGCCAGCAGTTGTATAGCGGGAGATAAAAACATTCAGTACTTC
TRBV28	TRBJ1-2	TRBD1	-	CASSLPGQELYGYTF	TGTGCCAGCAGCTTACCGGGACAGGAGCTTTATGGCTACACCTTC
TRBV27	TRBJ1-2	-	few	CASSPLGGILFHGYTF	TGTGCCAGCAGCCCCCTTGGGGGGATTCTTTTCCATGGCTACACCTTC
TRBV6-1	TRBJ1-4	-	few	CASAGGGPTNEKLFF	TGTGCCAGCGCCGGCGGGGGGCCAACTAATGAAAAACTGTTTTTT
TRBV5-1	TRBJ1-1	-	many	CASSPWTFTEAFF	TGCGCCAGCAGCCCATGGACTTTCACTGAAGCTTTCTTT
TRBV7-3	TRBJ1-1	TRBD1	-	CASSSDRGSEAFF	TGTGCCAGCAGCTCAGACAGGGGATCTGAAGCTTTCTTT
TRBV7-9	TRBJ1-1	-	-	CASSLARGLAFF	TGTGCCAGCAGCTTAGCGCGGGGTCTTGCTTTCTTT
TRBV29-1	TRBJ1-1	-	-	CSLRHSREDTEAFF	TGCAGCCTTAGACACTCCCGAGAGGACACTGAAGCTTTCTTT
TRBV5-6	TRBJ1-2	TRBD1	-	CASSSGTGGIFYGYTF	TGTGCCAGCAGCTCCGGGACAGGGGGGATTTTTTATGGCTACACCTTC
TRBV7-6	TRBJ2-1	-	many	CASSLRASGYNEQFF	TGTGCCAGCAGCTTACGGGCTTCGGGCTACAATGAGCAGTTCTTC
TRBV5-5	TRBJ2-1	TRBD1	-	CASSATPGQGGLNKQFF	TGTGCCAGCAGCGCTACCCCGGGACAGGGAGGGCTCAATAAGCAGTTCTTC
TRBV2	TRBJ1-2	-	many	CASIGGDGGPNYGYTF	TGTGCCAGCATCGGAGGGGACGGAGGCCCTAACTATGGCTACACCTTC
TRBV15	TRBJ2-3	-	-	CATSRLTPPVGDTQYF	TGTGCCACCAGCAGACTCACCCCCCCAGTTGGAGATACGCAGTATTTT
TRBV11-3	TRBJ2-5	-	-	CASSLRGPGQGTQYF	TGTGCCAGCAGCTTAAGAGGGCCGGGGCAAGGGACCCAGTACTTC
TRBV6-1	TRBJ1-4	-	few	CASTPEGRTNEKLFF	TGTGCCAGCACCCCCGAAGGGAGAACTAATGAAAAACTGTTTTTT
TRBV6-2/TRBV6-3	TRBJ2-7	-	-	CASSYPGAPYEQYF	TGTGCCAGCAGTTACCCAGGAGCCCCCTACGAGCAGTACTTC
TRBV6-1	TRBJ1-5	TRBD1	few	CASSAREGTGAYSNQPQHF	TGTGCCAGCAGTGCGCGTGAGGGGACAGGGGCTTATAGCAATCAGCCCCAGCATTTT
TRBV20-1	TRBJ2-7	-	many	CSARGTGEASEQYF	TGCAGTGCTAGGGGAACGGGAGAGGCTTCCGAGCAGTACTTC
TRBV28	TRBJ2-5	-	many	CASSLAGRGQETQYF	TGTGCCAGCAGTTTAGCGGGGCGCGGTCAAGAGACCCAGTACTTC
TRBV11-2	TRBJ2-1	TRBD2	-	CASSTTWSGLAGAYNEQFF	TGTGCCAGCAGCACAACCTGGTCGGGGCTAGCGGGCGCCTACAATGAGCAGTTCTTC
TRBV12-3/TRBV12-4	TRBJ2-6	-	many	CASSTSGYSGANVLTF	TGTGCCAGCTCAACGAGCGGCTACTCTGGGGCCAACGTCCTGACTTTC
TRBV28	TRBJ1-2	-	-	CASSLVSRSLGYTF	TGTGCCAGCAGTTTAGTCTCTCGTAGTCTGGGCTACACCTTC
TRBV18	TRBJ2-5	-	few	CASSPLQGTQETQYF	TGTGCCAGCTCACCACTGCAGGGGACCCAAGAGACCCAGTACTTC
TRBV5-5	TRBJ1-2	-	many	CASSQPDSYGYTF	TGTGCCAGCAGCCAACCAGACTCTTATGGCTACACCTTC
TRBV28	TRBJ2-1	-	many	CASSFSGTQTDEQFF	TGTGCCAGCAGTTTCTCCGGGACCCAGACCGATGAGCAGTTCTTC
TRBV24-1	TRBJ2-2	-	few	CATSFSGAGTGELFF	TGTGCCACCAGTTTCTCGGGCGCTGGCACCGGGGAGCTGTTTTTT
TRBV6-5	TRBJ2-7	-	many	CASSYSAGKVSYEQYF	TGTGCCAGCAGTTACTCTGCAGGGAAGGTATCCTACGAGCAGTACTTC
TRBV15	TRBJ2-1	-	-	CATSRDSPHNEQFF	TGTGCCACCAGCAGAGATTCCCCCCACAATGAGCAGTTCTTC
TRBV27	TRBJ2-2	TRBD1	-	CASSFPGAGGNTGELFF	TGTGCCAGCAGTTTCCCTGGGGCAGGGGGGAACACCGGGGAGCTGTTTTTT
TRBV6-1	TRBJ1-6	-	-	CASSEAPGSYNSPLHF	TGTGCCAGCAGTGAAGCGCCAGGCTCCTATAATTCACCCCTCCACTTT
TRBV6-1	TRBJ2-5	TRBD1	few	CASSGQLQETQYF	TGTGCCAGCTCGGGACAGCTACAAGAGACCCAGTACTTC
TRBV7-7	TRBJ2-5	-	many	CASSFDQGSQETQYF	TGTGCTAGCAGCTTTGACCAGGGCTCCCAAGAGACCCAGTACTTC
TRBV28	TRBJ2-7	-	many	CASTADGDLYEQYF	TGTGCCAGCACGGCGGACGGTGACCTCTACGAGCAGTACTTC
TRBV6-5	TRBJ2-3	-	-	CASSYSSGAATDTQYF	TGTGCCAGCAGTTACTCATCCGGGGCCGCCACAGATACGCAGTATTTT
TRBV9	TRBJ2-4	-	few	CASSATLRVGDIQYF	TGTGCCAGCAGCGCCACCCTCAGGGTAGGAGACATTCAGTACTTC
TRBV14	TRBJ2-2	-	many	CASSQVTTGELFF	TGTGCCAGCAGCCAAGTAACGACCGGGGAGCTGTTTTTT
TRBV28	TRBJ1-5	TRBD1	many	CASSFPGQNQPQHF	TGTGCCAGCAGTTTTCCGGGACAGAATCAGCCCCAGCATTTT
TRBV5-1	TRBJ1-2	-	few	CASSAGRSGYTF	TGCGCCAGCAGCGCGGGGAGAAGTGGCTACACCTTC
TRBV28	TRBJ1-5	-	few	CASTPEGPWGNQPQHF	TGTGCCAGCACTCCGGAGGGGCCCTGGGGCAATCAGCCCCAGCATTTT
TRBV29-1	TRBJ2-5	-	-	CSGTRNQETQYF	TGCAGCGGTACACGAAACCAAGAGACCCAGTACTTC
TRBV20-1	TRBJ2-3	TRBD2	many	CSAATRAGFTDTQYF	TGCAGTGCGGCCACGCGAGCGGGATTCACAGATACGCAGTATTTT
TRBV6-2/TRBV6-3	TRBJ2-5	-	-	CASGAGETQYF	TGTGCCTCGGGGGCCGGCGAGACCCAGTACTTC
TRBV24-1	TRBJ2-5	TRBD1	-	CATSDPGTGKETQYF	TGTGCCACCAGTGATCCCGGGACAGGGAAAGAGACCCAGTACTTC
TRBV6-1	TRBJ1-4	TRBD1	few	CASSYRQGADEKLFF	TGTGCCAGCAGTTATCGGCAGGGGGCAGATGAAAAACTGTTTTTT
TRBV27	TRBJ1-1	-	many	CASSLGGEETEAFF	TGTGCCAGCAGTTTAGGAGGTGAGGAGACTGAAGCTTTCTTT
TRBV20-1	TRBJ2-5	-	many	CSARRRGLGETQYF	TGCAGTGCCCGTCGGAGGGGGCTGGGAGAGACCCAGTACTTC
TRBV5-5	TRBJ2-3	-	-	CASGPRVFTDTQYF	TGTGCCAGTGGCCCCAGGGTTTTCACAGATACGCAGTATTTT
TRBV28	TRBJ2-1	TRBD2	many	CASSLLGASGSESEQFF	TGTGCCAGCAGTTTATTAGGGGCTAGCGGGAGTGAGAGTGAGCAGTTCTTC
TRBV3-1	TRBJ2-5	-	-	CASSQDRLARVWGETQYF	TGTGCCAGCAGCCAAGATCGGCTAGCGAGGGTGTGGGGAGAGACCCAGTACTTC
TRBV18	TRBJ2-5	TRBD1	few	CASSPQITGEETQYF	TGTGCCAGCTCACCACAAATAACAGGGGAAGAGACCCAGTACTTC
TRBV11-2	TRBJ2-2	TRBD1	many	CASSTGGRVYTGELFF	TGTGCCAGCAGCACAGGGGGAAGGGTGTACACCGGGGAGCTGTTTTTT
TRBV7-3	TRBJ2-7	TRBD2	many	CASSDVAGLNEQYF	TGTGCCAGCAGTGACGTAGCGGGGCTCAACGAGCAGTACTTC